The rows below give T cell receptor beta chains drawn from one sample of a study of T cell responses to AZD1222 COVID-19 vaccine. Sequencing used immunoSEQ multiplex PCR; TCRdb keeps in-frame clones, though not all of them. In the table there are around 140,000 clones, roughly 92% of which are singletons. Sample: peripheral blood, taken on day 0 of AZD1222 vaccination. These receptors all stem from an adult in good health. Each CDR3 is given with its conserved first and last residue. Each record gives: clone size, J gene, V gene, D gene, CDR3 DNA, CDR3 protein. D genes are given only for firm matches. A row's size may be missing; if present it is once, few, many or a size class.

>.|TRBJ2-2|TRBV28|TRBD1
TGTGCCAGCAGTACACAGGGGTGGGCCGGGGAGCTGTTTTTT
CASSTQGWAGELFF
>.|TRBJ2-6|TRBV4-2|.
TGTGCCAGCCACCATCTGTCTGGGGCCAACGTCCTGACTTTC
CASHHLSGANVLTF
>.|TRBJ2-7|TRBV5-5|TRBD2
TGTGCCAGCAGCTTTATGAGCGGGGGGGCCTACGAGCAGTACTTC
CASSFMSGGAYEQYF
>.|TRBJ2-7|TRBV4-1|TRBD1
TGCGCCAGCAGCCTTAGCTCACAGGGGGAGCTCGAGCAGTACTTC
CASSLSSQGELEQYF
>.|TRBJ1-1|TRBV7-2|TRBD1
TGTGCCAGCAGCTTAGTGGGACAGGGTGTGACTGAAGCTTTCTTT
CASSLVGQGVTEAFF
>.|TRBJ2-1|TRBV11-2|TRBD1
TGTGCCAGCAGCTCGGGACAGACTTTCTACAATGAGCAGTTCTTC
CASSSGQTFYNEQFF
>once|TRBJ2-5|TRBV7-9|.
TGTGCCAGCAGCCTGGACGGGGAGGAGACCCAGTACTTC
CASSLDGEETQYF
>once|TRBJ2-7|TRBV5-1|.
TGCGCCAGCAGCCAGGTCGTTGGGGGGCCCCTCTCGTACTTC
CASSQVVGGPLSYF
>.|TRBJ2-2|TRBV24-1|.
TGTGCCACCAGTGATTTGCGGCGCGGGGTGAACACCGGGGAGCTGTTTTTT
CATSDLRRGVNTGELFF
>.|TRBJ1-1|TRBV15|.
TGTGCCACCAGCAGAGCGAGGGTAGAGAACACTGAAGCTTTCTTT
CATSRARVENTEAFF
>.|TRBJ1-5|TRBV28|.
TGTGCCAGCAGTTTACTACATCAGCCCCAGCATTTT
CASSLLHQPQHF
>.|TRBJ1-1|TRBV12-3/TRBV12-4|.
TGTGCCAGCACGGTAGATAGGGGCACTGAAGCTTTCTTT
CASTVDRGTEAFF
>.|TRBJ2-6|TRBV25-1|.
TGTGCCAGCAGTTCATCTGGGGCCAACGTCCTGACTTTC
CASSSSGANVLTF
>once|TRBJ1-5|TRBV19|.
TGTGCCAGTAGTAACCGCTTGGGCGCCTTAAATCAGCCCCAGCATTTT
CASSNRLGALNQPQHF
>once|TRBJ2-3|TRBV11-2|TRBD2
TGTGCCAGCAGCGCACGGGGACTAGCGGGGAGCCGCACAGATACGCAGTATTTT
CASSARGLAGSRTDTQYF
>.|TRBJ1-2|TRBV19|.
TGTGCCAGTAGCACCAGACCTGACTATGGCTACACCTTC
CASSTRPDYGYTF
>few|TRBJ2-1|TRBV19|TRBD2
TGTGCCAGTACCCACCCACTAGCGGGGGGGCGTGAGCAGTTCTTC
CASTHPLAGGREQFF
>.|TRBJ1-3|TRBV6-5|.
TGTGCCAGCAGTTCTCTGACGGAAGGAAACACCATATATTTT
CASSSLTEGNTIYF
>.|TRBJ1-1|TRBV29-1|.
TGCAGCCCGACGCGTGCCGTGGACACTGAAGCTTTCTTT
CSPTRAVDTEAFF
>.|TRBJ1-6|TRBV27|.
TGTGCCAGCAGTTTATTTACAGGGCTGGCTTCACCCCTCCACTTT
CASSLFTGLASPLHF
>.|TRBJ2-1|TRBV6-6|TRBD2
TGTGCCAGCAGTCAAATTAGCGGGTCTTACAATGAGCAGTTCTTC
CASSQISGSYNEQFF
>.|TRBJ2-7|TRBV7-9|.
TGTGCCAGCAACCAAAAGGGCAGGGCCTACGAGCAGTACTTC
CASNQKGRAYEQYF